These T cell receptor beta chains were read from a single sample in a study of identical twins. TCRdb ran MiXCR on the 5' RACE reads and lists one entry per CDR3 protein. The data contain nearly 650,000 distinct CDR3 sequences, around 7.4% of them singletons. These data also featured in a second study, about yellow fever vaccine responses in identical twins.

The sequenced material came from PBMCs. The receptors come from a woman aged 18-29 years in good health. The conserved cysteine and the conserved F or W are not part of the CDR3 here. Size is omitted from some rows. Given values are once, few, many or a class for expanded clones.

v_gene: TRBV4-1
j_gene: TRBJ1-2
abundance: many
CDR3aa: ASSPFFRGGDGYT

v_gene: TRBV7-9
j_gene: TRBJ2-7
abundance: few
CDR3aa: ASNGGARYEQY

v_gene: TRBV20-1
j_gene: TRBJ1-1
abundance: few
CDR3aa: SAKGTTEAF

v_gene: TRBV15
j_gene: TRBJ1-2
abundance: few
CDR3aa: ATSRAPDGIYGYT

v_gene: TRBV7-9
j_gene: TRBJ2-5
abundance: NA
CDR3aa: ASRPLALQETQY

v_gene: TRBV15
j_gene: TRBJ2-2
abundance: many
CDR3aa: ATSRDPVTGELF

v_gene: TRBV11-2
j_gene: TRBJ2-3
abundance: few
CDR3aa: ASSLWTSGRSTDTQY

v_gene: TRBV28
j_gene: TRBJ2-3
abundance: NA
CDR3aa: ASSLERFRIVSSDTQY

v_gene: TRBV15
j_gene: TRBJ2-3
abundance: NA
CDR3aa: ATSRDYRSGGNTDTQY

v_gene: TRBV10-3
j_gene: TRBJ2-7
abundance: few
CDR3aa: AISAGLQDYEQY